These 27 T cell receptor beta chains share one sample of origin, sequenced in a study of T cells after yellow fever vaccination. TCRdb reprocessed the 5' RACE reads via MiXCR and lists one record per CDR3 protein. The data hold around 310,000 distinct CDR3 sequences, with 3.5% to 5% observed a single time. The material was PBMCs, obtained 15 days after the yellow fever booster vaccination. Source of these receptors: a man in his late teens or twenties who received the YFV17D yellow fever vaccine.

There are a few counts of this clonotype. The rearrangement links TRBV5-1 to TRBJ1-1; 9 positions agree with TRBD1. V lost 5 bases to trimming and J lost 1 base; unmatched junction nucleotides: 3. Germline V lookup: CDR1 SGHRS, CDR2 YFSETQ. This CDR3 is built from 14 residues. The CDR3 sequence: CASRVDRGNTEAFF. CDR3 bases: TGCGCCAGCAGGGTGGACAGGGGGAACACTGAAGCTTTCTTT.

V usage is TRBV4-3 and J usage is TRBJ2-7; D remains ambiguous. Germline-derived CDR1 and CDR2 are LGHNA and YSLEER. The germline V and J ends were trimmed by 3 bases and 3 bases, with 18 bases remaining between them. The CDR3 has 16 amino acids. The CDR3 nucleotides are TGCGCCAGCAGCCAGACCGCCTCGTTCCCGATCTACGAGCAGTACTTC. Its protein product is CASSQTASFPIYEQYF.

This clonotype occurred many times. An end of the junction does not agree with germline; a read error may underlie this. This chain connects TRBV7-7 to TRBJ2-1, with D uncertain. CDR3 length equals 15 residues. The germline gives CDR1 SSHAT, CDR2 FNYEAQ (reference sequence). This CDR3 reads CASSRSYGPNNEQFF. The CDR3 coding sequence is TGTGCTAGCAGCCGTAGCTATGGACCCAACAATGAGCAGTTCTTC.

The chain recombines TRBV12-5 with TRBJ2-5; a possible D gene is TRBD1 (6 bases). This CDR3 contains 17 residues. Germline loops: CDR1 LGHNT, CDR2 FRNRAP. The germline V and J ends were trimmed by 0 bases and 5 bases, with 19 bases remaining between them. DNA of the CDR3: TGTGCTAGTGGTTTGGTAGTGGGCCAGGGGTTCTCGGAGACCCAGTACTTC. This gives the protein CASGLVVGQGFSETQYF.

In this sample, this clonotype turned up a few times. The chain uses TRBV2 and TRBJ2-2; D call uncertain. V lost 7 bases and J 3 bases, leaving 9 bases between the germline ends. Looked up from germline, CDR1 is SNHLY and CDR2 is FYNNEI. The CDR3 loop spans 13 amino acids. CDR3: CASILQHTGELFF. CDR3 bases: TGTGCCAGCATTCTGCAGCACACCGGGGAGCTGTTTTTT. Filled out from reference TRBV2 and TRBJ2-2, the complete variable domain reads EPEVTQTPSHQVTQMGQEVILRCVPISNHLYFYWYRQILGQKVEFLVSFYNNEISEKSEIFDDQFSVERPDGSNFTLKIRSTKLEDSAMYFCASILQHTGELFFGEGSRLTVL.

This clonotype has ten or more counts. The chain combines TRBV7-9 with TRBJ2-7; unclear D gene. V shed 1 base and J shed 2 bases, with 9 bases lying between them. The CDR3 length is 14 residues. The V gene's germline CDR1 is SEHNR and CDR2 FQNEAQ (reference sequence). The DNA of the CDR3 is TGTGCCAGCAGCTTAGGTTTCGTAGCCTACGAGCAGTACTTC. This translates into CASSLGFVAYEQYF.

J is TRBJ2-5 and V is TRBV7-2; D is ambiguous. Germline V gene sequence: CDR1 SGHTA, CDR2 FQGNSA. The CDR3 runs 14 residues. V lost 1 base to trimming and J lost 5 bases, with 11 bases between them. Here the CDR3 reads CASSLVYGRETQYF. CDR3 bases: TGTGCCAGCAGCTTAGTTTACGGGCGGGAGACCCAGTACTTC.

This clonotype has at least ten counts. The chain has TRBV4-3 and TRBJ2-7; D remains ambiguous. CDR1 and CDR2 from the germline V gene are LGHNA and YSLEER. The CDR3 contains 13 residues. Trimming stripped 3 bases from V and 12 bases from J, with 18 bases between. Here the CDR3 reads CASSQSMGTPPYV. Written as DNA, the CDR3 is TGCGCCAGCAGCCAGTCCATGGGAACACCCCCGTACGTC.

This clonotype was found a few times. The rearrangement links TRBV5-1 to TRBJ2-1; D is unclear. The germline CDR1 and CDR2 sequences are SGHRS and YFSETQ. V dropped 2 bases and J dropped 4 bases, with 10 bases sitting between them. The CDR3 has 14 residues. CDR3 loop: CASSLQSPYNEQFF. In DNA form, the CDR3 reads TGCGCCAGCAGCTTACAGTCACCGTACAATGAGCAGTTCTTC. Drawing the rest from reference TRBV5-1 and TRBJ2-1, the complete variable domain is KAGVTQTPRYLIKTRGQQVTLSCSPISGHRSVSWYQQTPGQGLQFLFEYFSETQRNKGNFPGRFSGRQFSNSRSEMNVSTLELGDSALYLCASSLQSPYNEQFFGPGTRLTVL.

This clonotype has at least ten counts. The gene calls are TRBV20-1 and TRBJ2-7, with TRBD2 matching over 7 bases. CDR3 length: 18 residues. Trimming removed 5 bases from V and 4 bases from J; junction bases left unmatched: 23. Germline CDR1 DFQATT, CDR2 SNEGSKA (reference sequence). The CDR3 DNA reads as TGCAGTGCTCGACCCCCGGGGGGAACCTCTCGAGCACTTTACGAGCAGTACTTC. Protein product: CSARPPGGTSRALYEQYF.

This clonotype was seen more than once but under ten times. This sequence joins TRBV6-1 and TRBJ1-5; D remains ambiguous. Germline values: CDR1 MNHNS, CDR2 SASEGT. V gave up 0 bases and J gave up 0 bases, with 9 bases separating them. CDR3 length: 16 amino acids. CDR3 amino acids: CASSEAKVYSNQPQHF. The DNA of the CDR3 is TGTGCCAGCAGTGAAGCGAAGGTTTATAGCAATCAGCCCCAGCATTTT.

The chain carries TRBV4-2 and TRBJ2-5; 12 bases line up with TRBD2. Looked up from germline, CDR1 is LGHNA and CDR2 is YNFKEQ. Trimming removed 0 bases from V and 5 bases from J; junction bases left unmatched: 4. CDR3 length: 16 residues. DNA of the CDR3: TGTGCCAGCAGCCAAGAAGCTAGCGGGGGGGCGGAGACCCAGTACTTC. It specifies CASSQEASGGAETQYF.

This clonotype showed up just a few times. This chain connects TRBV20-1 to TRBJ2-1; D is undetermined. CDR1 and CDR2 (germline): DFQATT, SNEGSKA (reference sequence). With 4 bases removed from V and 2 bases from J, the gap between germline ends came to 9 bases. The CDR3 spans 13 residues. CDR3 protein: CSATGRAYNEQFF. For the CDR3, the DNA is TGCAGTGCTACCGGCCGGGCCTACAATGAGCAGTTCTTC.

This clonotype appeared many times. The CDR3 DNA sequence: TGTGCCAGCTCACCGGACAGCTACGAGCAGTACGTC. Translating gives CASSPDSYEQYV. The chain carries TRBV18 and TRBJ2-7, with D perhaps TRBD1 (6 bases). Germline lookup yields CDR1 KGHSH and CDR2 LQKENI. This CDR3 has 12 amino acids. V was clipped by 3 bases and J by 3 bases, with 6 bases between them.

This clonotype was seen a few times. The chain employs TRBV7-9 and TRBJ2-6; 7 bases map to TRBD1. The CDR3 has 17 amino acids. From germline, CDR1 is SEHNR and CDR2 FQNEAQ (reference sequence). Trimming took 0 bases from V and 1 from J; bases not matched to a gene: 3. The CDR3 region has the DNA TGTGCCAGCAGCTTAGCCGGGACAGCTTCTGGGGCCAACGTCCTGACTTTC. Translated, it gives CASSLAGTASGANVLTF.

This clonotype was seen repeatedly, ten times or more. The chain has TRBV7-2 and TRBJ1-5; D not certain. V was shortened by 1 base and J by 2 bases, with 9 bases between the two germline ends. There are 15 residues in the CDR3. The V gene's germline CDR1 is SGHTA and CDR2 FQGNSA. The CDR3 region is CASSLEVRGNQPQHF. Here the CDR3 DNA reads TGTGCCAGCAGCTTAGAAGTGCGCGGCAATCAGCCCCAGCATTTT.

This clonotype was observed at least ten times. The chain uses TRBV6-1 and TRBJ2-7; D is uncertain. Trimming pared 6 bases from V and 3 bases from J, leaving 6 bases between. In germline, CDR1 is MNHNS, CDR2 SASEGT. CDR3 size: 11 residues. The CDR3 coding sequence is TGTGCCAGCAGGAATAACTACGAGCAGTACTTC. Residues: CASRNNYEQYF.

The chain carries TRBV20-1 and TRBJ1-2; D call uncertain. Germline V gives CDR1 DFQATT, CDR2 SNEGSKA (reference sequence). The CDR3 is 13 amino acids. The V gene lost 6 bases and the J gene lost 4 bases, with 15 bases spanning the gap. As DNA, the CDR3 is TGCAGTGCAAGCCGCCAGTCTGGCTATGGCTACACCTTC. Amino acids: CSASRQSGYGYTF.

This clonotype was recorded a few times. The chain links TRBV25-1 to TRBJ1-2; no clear D. This CDR3 comprises 14 residues. The germline CDR1 and CDR2 sequences are MGHDK and SYGVNS. V was clipped by 3 bases and J by 6 bases, with 14 bases between them. CDR3 nucleotides: TGTGCCAGCAGTGATTCTGGGCCTTGGCATGGCTACACCTTC. The encoded protein is CASSDSGPWHGYTF.

This clonotype was detected many times. The chain employs TRBV13 and TRBJ1-2; 8 nucleotides agree with TRBD1. Losses at the gene ends were 5 bases for V and 7 bases for J; bases not matched to a gene: 6. The germline CDR1 and CDR2 sequences are PRHDT and FYEKMQ (reference sequence). This CDR3 is 13 amino acids long. CDR3 nucleotide sequence: TGTGCCAGCAGCCCGACAGGGGCGGGTGGCTACACCTTC. It specifies CASSPTGAGGYTF.

This clonotype turned up a few times. The gene calls are TRBV4-3 and TRBJ2-3; D is perhaps TRBD2 (6 bases). Germline V gives CDR1 LGHNA, CDR2 YSLEER. The CDR3 extends over 16 amino acids. V lost 0 bases and J lost 0, with 10 bases in between. The CDR3 bases are TGCGCCAGCAGCCAAGACATACGGGGGAGCACAGATACGCAGTATTTT. Its protein is CASSQDIRGSTDTQYF.

The chain is built from TRBV5-1 and TRBJ2-5, with D maybe TRBD1 (6 bases). V was cut by 4 bases and J by 1 base, with 11 bases left in between. The CDR3 totals 14 residues. Germline CDR1 reads SGHRS; CDR2 reads YFSETQ. In DNA, the CDR3 is TGCGCCAGCAGCCCCGGACAGCGCCAAGAGACCCAGTACTTC. Amino acid sequence: CASSPGQRQETQYF.

The V gene is TRBV4-1, the J gene TRBJ2-1; 7 bases map to TRBD2. The germline V gene has CDR1 MGHRA and CDR2 YSYEKL. J gave up 7 bases and V 3 bases, and 9 bases lay outside the gene matches. There are 15 residues in the CDR3. The CDR3 DNA follows: TGCGCCAGCAGCCAGTTAGCGGGCGTACAGAATGAGCAGTTCTTC. It translates to CASSQLAGVQNEQFF.

This clonotype was seen many times. In nucleotides, the CDR3 is TGTGCCAGCTCACAGGAGACAGGGAGGCAGGGAGAGCAGTACGTC. It encodes CASSQETGRQGEQYV. This rearrangement joins TRBV18 to TRBJ2-7, with a tentative D call TRBD1 (7 bases). The germline V gene encodes CDR1 KGHSH and CDR2 LQKENI. This CDR3 contains 15 residues. V was shortened by 4 bases and J by 7 bases, with 20 bases between the two germline ends.

A note on this clonotype: Since the CDR3 does not end with the conserved phenylalanine or tryptophan, this likely comes from a read error. The DNA is left out, because the CDR3 cannot be placed on it with certainty; the CDR3 is given as TCRdb lists it. The gene calls are TRBV2 and TRBJ1-1. Germline V CDR1 and CDR2: SNHLY, FYNNEI. The CDR3 is 12 residues long, counting both termini. This CDR3 is CASSEYRLQALG.

This clonotype was detected many times. V usage is TRBV7-2 and J usage is TRBJ2-2; D is perhaps TRBD2 (6 bases). Trimming removed 3 bases from V and 8 bases from J, with 19 bases in between. CDR1 is SGHTA and CDR2 is FQGNSA in the germline V gene. The CDR3 sequence is 16 residues long. CDR3: CASSFQAGLTQGELFF. The CDR3 coding sequence is TGTGCCAGCAGCTTCCAAGCGGGCCTTACGCAGGGGGAGCTGTTTTTT.

Ten or more counts support this clonotype. The chain links TRBV5-1 to TRBJ2-1; 15 positions match TRBD2. V trimming: 5 bases; J trimming: 10 bases; junction bases outside the gene matches: 1. The germline V gene encodes CDR1 SGHRS and CDR2 YFSETQ. The CDR3 loop spans 13 amino acids. CDR3 bases: TGCGCCAGCAGAGGGACTAGCGGGGGGGAGCAGTTCTTC. As protein: CASRGTSGGEQFF.